What follows are 27 T cell receptor beta chains derived from one specimen sequenced in a study of blood T cell repertoires in COVID-19. Sequencing was performed with immunoSEQ multiplex PCR; in TCRdb, only in-frame clones are kept and a portion is missing. This sample has about 160,000 clones; around 84% occur once, and the top ten carry about 3.5%. The sample taken for sequencing was peripheral blood. The receptor source for this set is a human donor with acute or convalescent COVID-19. The donor label of this sample is uncertain.

The chain has TRBV6-5 and TRBJ1-2, with 9 bases aligning to TRBD1. Germline CDR1 MNHEY, CDR2 SVGAGI. V shed 9 bases and J 5 bases; nucleotides not matched to a gene: 1. This CDR3 has 11 residues. The CDR3: CASGTGYGYTF. The CDR3 DNA reads TGTGCCAGTGGGACAGGGTATGGCTACACCTTC.

This clone was seen more than once but under ten times. The genes are TRBV21-1 and TRBJ1-1. TRBV21-1 is an annotated pseudogene. This CDR3 is 16 amino acids long. The CDR3 loop reads CASSKGWSRPHKEAFF. CDR3 sequence (DNA): TGTGCCAGCAGCAAAGGATGGAGCCGACCCCACAAGGAAGCTTTCTTT.

The V call is TRBV3-1 (or the pseudogene TRBV3-2), the J call TRBJ1-1, with TRBD1 identical over 7 bases. The ends lost 4 bases at V and 7 bases at J; junction bases unmatched: 9. This CDR3 contains 14 residues. Germline CDR1 LGHDT, CDR2 YNNKEL (reference sequence). CDR3 protein: CASSLTGERNEAFF. The CDR3 DNA follows: TGTGCCAGCAGCCTAACAGGGGAAAGGAATGAAGCTTTCTTT.

The genes are TRBV21-1 and TRBJ1-2; TRBD1, the table's D call, lacks a check against the DNA. TRBV21-1 is a pseudogene locus. This CDR3 region has 14 residues. CDR3 in DNA: TGTGCCAGCAGCAAATCAGGGGGAAGCTATGGCTACACCTTC. It is translated as CASSKSGGSYGYTF.

The rearrangement uses TRBV3-1 (or the pseudogene TRBV3-2) and TRBJ1-2; 9 bases map to TRBD1. V dropped 6 bases and J dropped 8; count of bases not matched to a gene: 16. CDR1 is LGHDT, CDR2 YNNKEL, per germline (reference sequence). This CDR3 is 16 amino acids long. CDR3 DNA: TGTGCCAGCAGACCGGGTGGATCACAGGGGGCTAGCGGCTACACCTTC. Its translation is CASRPGGSQGASGYTF.

The chain has TRBV6-4 and TRBJ1-5; perhaps TRBD1 as D (6 bases). Germline V gene data show CDR1 as MRHNA and CDR2 as SNTAGT. This CDR3 contains 13 residues. V was pared by 4 bases and J by 4 bases, with 8 bases between. The CDR3 sequence: CASSGQANQPQHF. CDR3 coding DNA: TGTGCCAGCAGTGGACAGGCAAATCAGCCCCAGCATTTT.

The V gene is TRBV30, the J gene TRBJ2-7; D is possibly TRBD1 (5 bases). V lost 0 bases and J lost 5, with 14 bases in between. The CDR3 extends over 14 amino acids. Germline values: CDR1 GTSNPN, CDR2 SVGIG (reference sequence). This CDR3 reads CAWSVGAGYHEQYF. CDR3 DNA sequence: TGTGCCTGGAGTGTAGGGGCAGGATACCACGAGCAGTACTTC. Drawing the rest from reference TRBV30 and TRBJ2-7, the complete variable domain is SQTIHQWPATLVQPVGSPLSLECTVEGTSNPNLYWYRQAAGRGLQLLFYSVGIGQISSEVPQNLSASRPQDRQFILSSKKLLLSDSGFYLCAWSVGAGYHEQYFGPGTRLTVT.

The rearrangement links TRBV11-3 to TRBJ2-3, with D possibly matching TRBD2 (7 bases). This CDR3 is built from 16 residues. Germline CDR1 and CDR2: SGHNT and YENEEA. V was trimmed by 2 bases and J by 2 bases, leaving 14 bases between them. The DNA for the CDR3 is TGTGCCAGCAGCTTATGGGCGGGGGCCACCACAGATACGCAGTATTTT. Its protein is CASSLWAGATTDTQYF.

This chain's CDR3 is CASSLPRGNNEQFF. In DNA form, the CDR3 reads TGTGCCAGCTCACTTCCCCGGGGAAACAATGAGCAGTTCTTC. The chain joins TRBV18 to TRBJ2-1, with TRBD2 as a possible D gene (5 bases). Germline loops: CDR1 KGHSH, CDR2 LQKENI. The CDR3 runs to 14 residues. V was cut by 4 bases and J by 5 bases, with 12 bases left in between.

This clone was detected only once. The gene calls are TRBV9 and TRBJ2-5; 8 nucleotides agree with TRBD1. The CDR3 is 15 residues long. J lost 3 bases, V lost 3 bases, and 7 bases had no gene match. Per the germline V gene, CDR1 is SGDLS and CDR2 is YYNGEE. The CDR3 DNA follows: TGTGCCAGCAGCGGGACAGGGTTAGGTGAAGAGACCCAGTACTTC. It yields the protein CASSGTGLGEETQYF.

The V call is TRBV7-9, the J call TRBJ1-1; TRBD1 might be the D (6 bases). Germline assignment: CDR1 SEHNR and CDR2 FQNEAQ (reference sequence). This CDR3 spans 15 amino acids. Trimming pared 3 bases from V and 2 bases from J, leaving 13 bases between. The CDR3 is CASSFQTGSNTEAFF. The CDR3 DNA is TGTGCCAGCAGCTTTCAAACAGGGAGTAACACTGAAGCTTTCTTT. The entire variable domain, with the rest obtained from reference TRBV7-9 and TRBJ1-1, is as follows: DTGVSQNPRHKITKRGQNVTFRCDPISEHNRLYWYRQTLGQGPEFLTYFQNEAQLEKSRLLSDRFSAERPKGSFSTLEIQRTEQGDSAMYLCASSFQTGSNTEAFFGQGTRLTVV.

The DNA of the CDR3 is TGTGCCAGCAGCCGCTCGGGACTAGCGGGAGGAACTAGCACAGATACGCAGTATTTT. Its translation: CASSRSGLAGGTSTDTQYF. J is TRBJ2-3 and V is TRBV9, with 15 bases matching TRBD2. Trimming took 4 bases from V and 0 from J; bases not matched to a gene: 9. Germline loops: CDR1 SGDLS, CDR2 YYNGEE. The CDR3 consists of 19 residues.

The genes are TRBV18 and TRBJ1-3, with TRBD1 as a possible D gene (5 bases). The CDR3 runs to 15 residues. The V end was cut by 3 bases, the J end by 4 bases, with 13 bases between. Germline values: CDR1 KGHSH, CDR2 LQKENI. The CDR3 nucleotides are TGTGCCAGCTCACCTAAGTCCCCAGGGGGAAACACCATATATTTT. Protein: CASSPKSPGGNTIYF.

The rearrangement uses TRBV10-1 and TRBJ1-5; tentative D call: TRBD1 (6 bases). The CDR3 contains 16 residues. The germline gives CDR1 WNHNN, CDR2 SYGVQD (reference sequence). V lost 8 bases and J 0 bases, leaving 17 bases between the germline ends. Here the CDR3 DNA reads TGCGCCAGCGGGGGTAGAGGGGACAATAGCAATCAGCCCCAGCATTTT. Amino acid sequence: CASGGRGDNSNQPQHF.

The sample holds one count of this clone. The V gene is TRBV5-4, the J gene TRBJ1-1; D uncertain. The germline V and J ends were trimmed by 2 bases and 5 bases, with 13 bases remaining between them. The germline V gene encodes CDR1 SGHNT and CDR2 YYREEE (reference sequence). The length of the CDR3 is 14 residues. The CDR3 nucleotides are TGTGCCAGCAGCTTTAGAGCGGAGGAGACTGAAGCTTTCTTT. Amino acids: CASSFRAEETEAFF.

This clone appeared once. This chain links TRBV18 with TRBJ1-5, with D maybe TRBD1 (6 bases). V gave up 6 bases and J gave up 7 bases, with 19 bases separating them. The CDR3 is made up of 15 amino acids. The germline V gene has CDR1 KGHSH and CDR2 LQKENI. CDR3 loop: CASSPSGQMGQPQHF. The CDR3 bases are TGTGCCAGCTCGCCTTCGGGACAAATGGGGCAGCCCCAGCATTTT.

The chain links TRBV19 to TRBJ2-1, with D maybe TRBD2 (5 bases). This CDR3 has 12 amino acids. The V gene lost 0 bases and the J gene lost 10 bases, with 7 bases spanning the gap. The V gene's germline CDR1 is LNHDA and CDR2 SQIVND (reference sequence). In DNA form, the CDR3 reads TGTGCCAGTAGTATAGAGCAGCGGGAGCAGTTCTTC. Translated: CASSIEQREQFF.

The chain employs TRBV4-2 and TRBJ1-1; no definite D call. CDR3 length equals 13 residues. Trimming took 1 base from V and 2 from J, leaving 5 bases between them. The germline V gene encodes CDR1 LGHNA and CDR2 YNFKEQ. CDR3 bases: TGTGCCAGCAGCCAAGCCAGTAACACTGAAGCTTTCTTT. This translates into CASSQASNTEAFF.

The V call is TRBV12-5, the J call TRBJ1-5; D call uncertain. The CDR3 spans 13 residues. Germline CDR1 LGHNT, CDR2 FRNRAP. V lost 1 base, J lost 11 bases, and 12 bases lay in between. CDR3 loop: CASGLETRGTQHF. CDR3 coding DNA: TGTGCTAGTGGTTTGGAGACTCGAGGGACCCAGCATTTT.

This clone was recorded once. The chain couples TRBV12-5 to TRBJ1-6, with 8 positions matching TRBD1. The germline V gene has CDR1 LGHNT and CDR2 FRNRAP. The CDR3 length is 15 residues. Trimming took 5 bases from V and 8 from J; bases not matched to a gene: 8. The CDR3 here is CASGPGDRGDSPLHF. CDR3 in DNA: TGTGCTAGTGGTCCAGGAGACAGGGGTGATTCACCCCTCCACTTT.

V and J are TRBV28 and TRBJ1-1, with D tentatively TRBD1 (5 bases). Germline loops: CDR1 MDHEN, CDR2 SYDVKM. CDR3 length: 14 amino acids. With 5 bases removed from V and 4 bases from J, the gap between germline ends came to 14 bases. CDR3 residues: CASSLQGGRTEAFF. The CDR3 bases are TGTGCCAGCAGTCTCCAGGGCGGTCGCACTGAAGCTTTCTTT.

The chain carries TRBV19 and TRBJ2-3; maybe TRBD2 (6 bases). The CDR3 is made up of 15 amino acids. In germline, CDR1 is LNHDA, CDR2 SQIVND (reference sequence). Trimming took 5 bases from V and 4 from J, leaving 16 bases between them. The chain's CDR3 is CASSAGSLMADTQYF. The CDR3 nucleotides are TGTGCCAGTAGTGCGGGGAGCCTAATGGCAGATACGCAGTATTTT.

This chain links TRBV15 with TRBJ2-7, with TRBD1 matching 9 bases. The CDR3 length is 15 residues. Germline CDR1 is LNHNV and CDR2 is YYDKDF (reference sequence). Germline trimming cut 1 base from V and 1 base from J; bases unmatched to any gene: 2. This chain's CDR3 is CATSRAGQGSYEQYF. As DNA, the CDR3 is TGTGCCACCAGCAGAGCGGGACAGGGATCCTACGAGCAGTACTTC.

The V and J genes are TRBV19 and TRBJ1-5, with TRBD1 matching over 7 bases. Trimming at V came to 11 bases and at J to 5 bases, leaving 21 bases not matched to a gene. There are 17 residues in the CDR3. Germline-derived CDR1 and CDR2 are LNHDA and SQIVND (reference sequence). As DNA, the CDR3 is TGTGCCTCTTCAAACCTGGGGGGACAGACAGGAGATCAGCCCCAGCATTTT. It specifies CASSNLGGQTGDQPQHF.

This clone has a handful of counts. This rearrangement joins TRBV5-4 to TRBJ2-7, with 8 bases that match TRBD1. Trimming at V came to 0 bases and at J to 0 bases, leaving 2 bases not matched to a gene. Germline V lookup: CDR1 SGHNT, CDR2 YYREEE (reference sequence). The CDR3 has 15 residues. This CDR3 reads CASSLDRGSSYEQYF. Written as DNA, the CDR3 is TGTGCCAGCAGCTTGGACAGGGGGAGCTCCTACGAGCAGTACTTC. Drawing the rest from reference TRBV5-4 and TRBJ2-7, the complete variable domain is ETGVTQSPTHLIKTRGQQVTLRCSSQSGHNTVSWYQQALGQGPQFIFQYYREEENGRGNFPPRFSGLQFPNYSSELNVNALELDDSALYLCASSLDRGSSYEQYFGPGTRLTVT.

The rearrangement joins TRBV7-3 to TRBJ2-2, with 8 bases matching TRBD2. The germline V gene has CDR1 SGHTA and CDR2 FQGTGA. This CDR3 has 16 amino acids. With V trimmed by 0 bases and J by 7 bases, 7 bases remained unmatched. CDR3 coding DNA: TGTGCCAGCAGCTTAACAGGGGGACTAGACGTCGGGGAGCTGTTTTTT. This gives the protein CASSLTGGLDVGELFF.

V gene TRBV7-6 combines with J gene TRBJ1-4; 7 nucleotides agree with TRBD1. Trimming took 4 bases from V and 3 from J; bases not matched to a gene: 2. Germline V gene sequence: CDR1 SGHVS, CDR2 FNYEAQ. The CDR3 runs to 14 residues. The CDR3 reads CASSSGQPNEKLFF. The CDR3 nucleotides are TGTGCCAGCAGCTCGGGACAGCCTAATGAAAAACTGTTTTTT. Variable domain in full (rest from reference TRBV7-6 and TRBJ1-4): GAGVSQSPRYKVTKRGQDVALRCDPISGHVSLYWYRQALGQGPEFLTYFNYEAQQDKSGLPNDRFSAERPEGSISTLTIQRTEQRDSAMYRCASSSGQPNEKLFFGSGTQLSVL.